The source of this T cell receptor beta chain is a study of cytomegalovirus exposure and HLA in healthy donors. Germline CDR1 and CDR2: LNHDA and SQIVND (reference sequence). V gave up 9 bases and J gave up 4 bases, with 18 bases separating them. The CDR3 is made up of 14 amino acids. PCR primers comprised 60 Vbeta and 13 Jbeta primers. The assay was immunoSEQ multiplex PCR, and TCRdb's table has in-frame clones only and misses some. The sample includes under 200,000 clones, around 80% seen only once; the top ten take roughly 1.9%. The chain is built from TRBV19 and TRBJ1-1, with D unresolved. Sequenced material: PBMCs. The sequence derives from a human donor in good health. The CDR3: CASVREGFGTEAFF. CDR3 DNA sequence: TGTGCCAGCGTGCGGGAGGGCTTCGGCACTGAAGCTTTCTTT.